Each of the 13 T cell receptor beta chains below was sequenced from the same sample in a study of glioma-infiltrating T cells. Using RNA template, CDR3s of TCR alpha and beta were amplified with iRepertoire arm-PCR. TCRdb re-derived calls from the multiplex PCR reads in MiXCR, one entry per CDR3 protein. The table includes 100,000 to 150,000 distinct CDR3 sequences, roughly 24% detected once. Sequencing was performed on glioma tissue, nonneoplastic brain tissue, or PBMCs (not recorded which). All receptors come from a human donor with low-grade glioma or glioblastoma, undergoing nonglioma brain surgery, or in good health (not recorded which).

About this clonotype: At one end the junction does not follow the germline gene, possibly because of a read error. The chain employs TRBV5-4 and TRBJ1-2; TRBD1 is a possible D gene (6 bases). The germline V gene has CDR1 SGHNT and CDR2 YYREEE (reference sequence). CDR3 length: 16 residues. The CDR3 DNA sequence: TGTGCCGGCAGCAATGGAAACAGGGAATTAACCTATAGCTACACCTTC. Translating gives CAGSNGNRELTYSYTF.

This clonotype was recorded at least ten times. J is TRBJ2-6 and V is TRBV25-1, with 7 bases aligning to TRBD1. This CDR3 region has 18 residues. Trimming cost V 6 bases and J 0 bases; bases outside gene matches: 11. Germline V gene lookup returns CDR1 MGHDK and CDR2 SYGVNS. DNA for the CDR3: TGTGCCAGCAGCGCGCGGGCAGGGGACAGCTCTGGGGCCAACGTCCTGACTTTC. The encoded protein is CASSARAGDSSGANVLTF.

There are many counts of this clonotype. This sequence joins TRBV4-3 and TRBJ2-3, with D uncertain. The V end lost 1 base, the J end lost 5 bases, and 16 bases lay between the germline ends. CDR1 is LGHNA and CDR2 is YSLEER in the germline V gene. The CDR3 sequence is 16 residues long. The CDR3 is CASSQVEGFYGDTQYF. The CDR3 bases are TGCGCCAGCAGCCAAGTGGAAGGATTTTATGGAGATACGCAGTATTTT.

As for this clonotype: This clone may be a read error of a much larger clone one base away. The chain links TRBV12-3 or TRBV12-4 to TRBJ1-1; D is unresolved. The CDR3 sequence is 12 residues long. The V gene lost 6 bases and the J gene lost 6 bases, with 11 bases spanning the gap. The CDR3 here is CASSLGYAEAFF. The CDR3 DNA sequence: TGTGCCAGCAGCCTTGGGTACGCTGAAGCTTTCTTT.

V gene TRBV10-3 combines with J gene TRBJ2-7; D possibly corresponds to TRBD2 (5 bases). CDR1 ENHRY and CDR2 SYGVKD come from the germline V gene. V was trimmed by 3 bases and J by 2 bases, leaving 8 bases between them. The CDR3 covers 13 residues. CDR3: CAISEAGTYEQYF. CDR3 DNA: TGTGCCATCAGTGAAGCCGGGACCTACGAGCAGTACTTC.

Concerning this clonotype itself: A read error is possible here, since a much larger clone lies one base away. The chain employs TRBV4-3 and TRBJ2-1; D remains ambiguous. Germline V gene lookup returns CDR1 LGHNA and CDR2 YSLEER. The CDR3 is 13 amino acids. V was cut by 0 bases and J by 15 bases, with 15 bases left in between. The CDR3 reads CASSQDKGYQRFF. The CDR3 nucleotides read TGCGCCAGCAGCCAAGATAAGGGCTATCAGCGGTTCTTC.

About this clonotype itself: A read error may be the cause here, since a much bigger clone is one base away. This CDR3 is CSVVTGRGTEAFF. CDR3 coding DNA: TGCAGCGTCGTAACAGGGAGGGGGACTGAAGCTTTCTTT. The chain joins TRBV29-1 to TRBJ1-1, with TRBD1 as a possible D gene (6 bases). Looked up from germline, CDR1 is SQVTM and CDR2 is ANQGSEA. Trimming took 6 bases from V and 5 from J, leaving 16 bases between them. CDR3 length: 13 amino acids. The full variable domain, in which reference TRBV29-1 and TRBJ1-1 provide the parts outside the CDR3, is SAVISQKPSRDICQRGTSLTIQCQVDSQVTMMFWYRQQPGQSLTLIATANQGSEATYESGFVIDKFPISRPNLTFSTLTVSNMSPEDSSIYLCSVVTGRGTEAFFGQGTRLTVV.

With respect to this clonotype: Mismatch with germline at one junction end may stem from a read error. The chain uses TRBV4-1 and TRBJ2-1; 13 bases fit TRBD2. CDR3 length: 20 amino acids. In germline, CDR1 is MGHRA, CDR2 YSYEKL. As DNA, the CDR3 is TGCGCCAGCAGCCAAGAACATACGACAAGGACTAGCGGGAGAAGAAATGAACAGTTCTTC. Amino acid sequence: CASSQEHTTRTSGRRNEQFF.

On this clonotype: This may be a read error: a much more frequent sequence differs by one nucleotide. The V gene is TRBV19, the J gene TRBJ2-3; 7 bases fit TRBD2. The V gene's germline CDR1 is LNHDA and CDR2 SQIVND (reference sequence). Unmatched junction bases numbered 13, after V lost 7 bases and J lost 6 bases. This CDR3 has 15 amino acids. The CDR3: CASKAGSERDDTQYF. CDR3 DNA: TGTGCCAGTAAGGCGGGGAGCGAGCGGGATGATACGCAGTATTTT.

On this clonotype itself: This CDR3 fails to terminate in the conserved phenylalanine or tryptophan, so it likely reflects a read error. This chain links TRBV20-1 with TRBJ2-5, with D unresolved. CDR1 and CDR2 from the germline V gene are DFQATT and SNEGSKA (reference sequence). The CDR3 has 16 residues. CDR3 DNA sequence: TGCAGTGCTGGAGATTTGAGACGGACGTTTCAAGAGACCCAGTACTCC. Amino acids: CSAGDLRRTFQETQYS.

On this clonotype: This may be a read error, as it is one base from a much larger clone. The chain employs TRBV20-1 and TRBJ2-6, with 7 bases lining up with TRBD1. CDR3 length: 16 residues. Germline loops: CDR1 DFQATT, CDR2 SNEGSKA (reference sequence). The V gene end was trimmed by 7 bases and the J gene end by 2 bases; junction bases not matched to a gene: 11. CDR3 amino acids: CSVYRQGTAGANVLTF. The CDR3 coding sequence is TGCAGTGTTTATCGACAGGGCACAGCTGGGGCCAACGTCCTGACTTTC.

This clonotype was seen more than once but under ten times. Since a much larger clone is just one base distant, this may be a read error. J is TRBJ2-7 and V is TRBV6-5; no clear D. This CDR3 spans 14 amino acids. CDR1 is MNHEY, CDR2 SVGAGI, per germline. This CDR3 is CPSSHRLSSYEQYF. In DNA form, the CDR3 reads TGTCCCAGCAGTCATCGACTGAGCTCCTACGAGCAGTACTTC.

This clonotype was seen a single time. One end of the junction does not line up with germline, which may come from a read error. The chain couples TRBV5-1 to TRBJ2-1; 7 positions match TRBD1. The CDR3 loop spans 15 amino acids. Germline loops: CDR1 SGHRS, CDR2 YFSETQ. The CDR3 DNA follows: TGCACCAGCAGAAGGTCGGGACAGCAGAGCGATGAGCAGTTCTTC. Amino acid sequence: CTSRRSGQQSDEQFF.